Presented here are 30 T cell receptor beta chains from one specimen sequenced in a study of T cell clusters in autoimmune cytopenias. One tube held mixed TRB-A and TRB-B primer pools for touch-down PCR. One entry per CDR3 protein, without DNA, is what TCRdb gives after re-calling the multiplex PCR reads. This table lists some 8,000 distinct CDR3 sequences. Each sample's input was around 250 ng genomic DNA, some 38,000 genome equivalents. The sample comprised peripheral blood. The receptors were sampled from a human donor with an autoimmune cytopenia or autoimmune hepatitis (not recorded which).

The CDR3 sequence is CASSPDREHGYTF. This chain uses TRBV18 with TRBJ1-2; TCRdb names TRBD1, which stays unverified in the absence of DNA. CDR3 length equals 13 residues. Germline V CDR1 and CDR2: KGHSH, LQKENI.

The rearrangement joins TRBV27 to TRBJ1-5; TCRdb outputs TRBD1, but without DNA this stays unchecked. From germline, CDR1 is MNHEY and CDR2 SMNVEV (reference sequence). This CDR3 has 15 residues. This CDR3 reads CASRQITGANQPQHF.

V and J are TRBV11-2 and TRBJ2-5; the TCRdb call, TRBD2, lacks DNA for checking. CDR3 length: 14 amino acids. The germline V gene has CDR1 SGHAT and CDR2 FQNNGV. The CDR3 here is CASSLDSAGETQYF. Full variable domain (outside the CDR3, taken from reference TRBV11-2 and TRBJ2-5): EAGVAQSPRYKIIEKRQSVAFWCNPISGHATLYWYQQILGQGPKLLIQFQNNGVVDDSQLPKDRFSAERLKGVDSTLKIQPAKLEDSAVYLCASSLDSAGETQYFGPGTRLLVL.

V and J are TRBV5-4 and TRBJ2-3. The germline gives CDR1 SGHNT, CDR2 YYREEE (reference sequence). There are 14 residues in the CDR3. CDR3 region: CASSLTGSADTQYF.

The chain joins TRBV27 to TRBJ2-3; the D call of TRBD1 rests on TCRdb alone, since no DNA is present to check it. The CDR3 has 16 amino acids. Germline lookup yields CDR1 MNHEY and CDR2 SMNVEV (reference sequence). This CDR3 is CASSLEGQGPTDTQYF.

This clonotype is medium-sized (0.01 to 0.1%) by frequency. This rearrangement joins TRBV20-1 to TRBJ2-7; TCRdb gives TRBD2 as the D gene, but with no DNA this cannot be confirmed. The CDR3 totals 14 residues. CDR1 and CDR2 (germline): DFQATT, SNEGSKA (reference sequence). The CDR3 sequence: CSAKRVAGGYEQYF.

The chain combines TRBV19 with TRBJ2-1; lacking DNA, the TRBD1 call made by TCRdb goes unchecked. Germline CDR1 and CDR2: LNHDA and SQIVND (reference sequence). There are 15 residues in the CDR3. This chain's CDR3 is CASRISGASISEQFF. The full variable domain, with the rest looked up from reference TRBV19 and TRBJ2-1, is DGGITQSPKYLFRKEGQNVTLSCEQNLNHDAMYWYRQDPGQGLRLIYYSQIVNDFQKGDIAEGYSVSREKKESFPLTVTSAQKNPTAFYLCASRISGASISEQFFGPGTRLTVL.

The CDR3 is CASSIFQPQHF. The V call is TRBV28, the J call TRBJ1-5. Per germline, CDR1 MDHEN and CDR2 SYDVKM. The CDR3 is 11 amino acids.

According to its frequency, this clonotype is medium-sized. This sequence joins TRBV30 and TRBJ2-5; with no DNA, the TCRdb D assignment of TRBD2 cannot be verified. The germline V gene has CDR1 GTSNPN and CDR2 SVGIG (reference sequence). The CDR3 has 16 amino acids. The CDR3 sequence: CAWSWDSGSGSETQYF.

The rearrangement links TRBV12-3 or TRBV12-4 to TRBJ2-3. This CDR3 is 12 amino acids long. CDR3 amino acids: CASSPYTDTQYF.

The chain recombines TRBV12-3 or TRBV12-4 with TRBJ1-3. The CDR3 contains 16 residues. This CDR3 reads CASSPALEFSGNTIYF.

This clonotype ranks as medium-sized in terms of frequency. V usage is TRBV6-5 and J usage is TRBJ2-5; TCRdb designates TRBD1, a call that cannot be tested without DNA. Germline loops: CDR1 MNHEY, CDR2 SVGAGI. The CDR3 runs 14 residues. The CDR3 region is CASSRGQGQETQYF.

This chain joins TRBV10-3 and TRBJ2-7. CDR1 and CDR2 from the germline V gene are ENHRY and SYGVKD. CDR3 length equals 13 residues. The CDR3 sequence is CAISNEYSYEQYF.

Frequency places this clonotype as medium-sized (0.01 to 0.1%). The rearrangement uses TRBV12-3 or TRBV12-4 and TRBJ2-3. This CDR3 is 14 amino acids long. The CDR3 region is CASSLAGVVDTQYF.

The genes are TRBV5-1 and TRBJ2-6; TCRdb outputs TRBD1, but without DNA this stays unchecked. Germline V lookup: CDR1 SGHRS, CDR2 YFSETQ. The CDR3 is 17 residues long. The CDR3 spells CASSRTDRAAGANVLTF.

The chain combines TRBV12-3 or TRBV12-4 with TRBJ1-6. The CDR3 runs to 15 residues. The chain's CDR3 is CASSPGRIYNSPLHF.

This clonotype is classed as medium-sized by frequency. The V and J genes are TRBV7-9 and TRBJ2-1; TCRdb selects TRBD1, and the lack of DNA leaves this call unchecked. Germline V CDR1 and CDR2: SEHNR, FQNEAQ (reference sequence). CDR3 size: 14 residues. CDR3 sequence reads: CASSLAGNGNEQFF.

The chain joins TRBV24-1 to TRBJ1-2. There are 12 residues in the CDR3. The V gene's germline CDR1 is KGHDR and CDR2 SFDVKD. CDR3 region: CATSKSGEDYTF.

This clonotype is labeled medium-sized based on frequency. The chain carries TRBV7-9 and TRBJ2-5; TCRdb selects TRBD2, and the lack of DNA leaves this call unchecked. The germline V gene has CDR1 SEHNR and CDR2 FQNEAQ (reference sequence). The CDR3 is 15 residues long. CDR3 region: CASSLSGGLQETQYF.

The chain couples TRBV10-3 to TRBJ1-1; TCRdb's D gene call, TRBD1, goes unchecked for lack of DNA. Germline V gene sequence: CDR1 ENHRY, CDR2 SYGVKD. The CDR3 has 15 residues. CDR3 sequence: CAISESGGGQREAFF.

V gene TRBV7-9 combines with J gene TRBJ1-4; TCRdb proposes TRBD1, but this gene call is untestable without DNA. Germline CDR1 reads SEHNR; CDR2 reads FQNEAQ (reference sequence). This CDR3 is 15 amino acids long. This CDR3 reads CASSSDRGRVEKLFF.

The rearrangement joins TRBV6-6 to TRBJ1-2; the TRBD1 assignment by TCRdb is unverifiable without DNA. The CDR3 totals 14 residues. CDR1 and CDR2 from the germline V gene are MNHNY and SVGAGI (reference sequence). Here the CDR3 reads CASSREGQGYGYTF.

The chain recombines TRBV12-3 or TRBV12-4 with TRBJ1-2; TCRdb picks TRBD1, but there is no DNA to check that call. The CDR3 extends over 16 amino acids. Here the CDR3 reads CASSKHRVPRRYGYTF.

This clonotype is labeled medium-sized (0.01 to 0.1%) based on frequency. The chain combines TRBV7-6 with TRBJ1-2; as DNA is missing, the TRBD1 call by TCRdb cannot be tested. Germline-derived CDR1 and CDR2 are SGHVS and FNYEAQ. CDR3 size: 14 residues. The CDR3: CASSLNEGQGGYTF.

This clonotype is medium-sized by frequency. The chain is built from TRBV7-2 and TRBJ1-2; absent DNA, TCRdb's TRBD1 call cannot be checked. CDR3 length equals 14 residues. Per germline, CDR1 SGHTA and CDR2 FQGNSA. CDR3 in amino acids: CASSPTGGNYGYTF.

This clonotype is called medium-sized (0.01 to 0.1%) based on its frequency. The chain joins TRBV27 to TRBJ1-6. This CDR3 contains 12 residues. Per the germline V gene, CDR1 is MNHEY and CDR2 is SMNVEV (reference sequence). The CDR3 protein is CASSVTFGPLHF.

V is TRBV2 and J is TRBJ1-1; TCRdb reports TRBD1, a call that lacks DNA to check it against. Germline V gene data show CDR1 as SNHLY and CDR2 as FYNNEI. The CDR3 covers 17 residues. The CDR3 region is CASSPRTGGEDWTEAFF.

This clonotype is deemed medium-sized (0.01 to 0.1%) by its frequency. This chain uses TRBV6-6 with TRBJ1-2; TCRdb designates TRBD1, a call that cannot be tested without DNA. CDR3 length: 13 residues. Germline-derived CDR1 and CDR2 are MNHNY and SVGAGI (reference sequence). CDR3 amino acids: CASILQGYHGYTF.

CDR3 in amino acids: CASTLTGGATNEKLFF. The rearrangement uses TRBV10-2 and TRBJ1-4; TCRdb selects TRBD1, and the lack of DNA leaves this call unchecked. Per the germline V gene, CDR1 is WSHSY and CDR2 is SAAADI. The CDR3 has 16 amino acids.

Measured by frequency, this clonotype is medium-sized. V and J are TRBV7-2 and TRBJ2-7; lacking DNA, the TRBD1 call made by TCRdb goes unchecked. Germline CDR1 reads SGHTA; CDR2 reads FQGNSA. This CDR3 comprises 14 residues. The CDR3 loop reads CASSLDPGAYEQYF.